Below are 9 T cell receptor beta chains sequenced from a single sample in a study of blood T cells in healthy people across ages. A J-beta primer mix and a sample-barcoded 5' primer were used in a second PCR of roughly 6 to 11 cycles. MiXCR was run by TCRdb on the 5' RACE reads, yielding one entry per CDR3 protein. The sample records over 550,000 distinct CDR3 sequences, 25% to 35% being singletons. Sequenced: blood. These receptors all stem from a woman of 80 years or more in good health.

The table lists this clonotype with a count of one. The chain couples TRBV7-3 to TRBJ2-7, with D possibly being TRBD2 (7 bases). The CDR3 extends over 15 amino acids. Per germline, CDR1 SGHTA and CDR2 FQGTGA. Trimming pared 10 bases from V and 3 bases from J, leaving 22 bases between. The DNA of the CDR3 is TGTGCCAACAGTCCCGCGGGGGCCCCTATCTACGAGCAGTACTTC. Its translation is CANSPAGAPIYEQYF.

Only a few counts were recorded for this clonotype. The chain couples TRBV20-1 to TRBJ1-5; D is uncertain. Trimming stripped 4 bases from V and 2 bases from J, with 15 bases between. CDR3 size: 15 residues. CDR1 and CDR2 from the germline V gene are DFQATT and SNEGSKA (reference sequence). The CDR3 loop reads CSAKEGEYRNQPQHF. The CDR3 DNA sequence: TGCAGTGCTAAGGAGGGAGAGTACCGCAATCAGCCCCAGCATTTT.

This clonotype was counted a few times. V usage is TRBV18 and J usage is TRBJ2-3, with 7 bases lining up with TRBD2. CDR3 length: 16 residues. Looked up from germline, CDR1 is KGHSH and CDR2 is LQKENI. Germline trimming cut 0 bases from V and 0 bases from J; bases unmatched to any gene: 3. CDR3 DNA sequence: TGTGCCAGCTCACCACCAGCGGGGTATAGCACAGATACGCAGTATTTT. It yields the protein CASSPPAGYSTDTQYF.

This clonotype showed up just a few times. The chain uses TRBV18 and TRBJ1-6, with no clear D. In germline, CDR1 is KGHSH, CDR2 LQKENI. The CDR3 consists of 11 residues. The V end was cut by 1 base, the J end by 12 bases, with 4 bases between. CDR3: CASSPREPLHF. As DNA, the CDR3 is TGTGCCAGCTCACCACGGGAACCCCTCCACTTT.

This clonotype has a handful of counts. The CDR3 DNA sequence: TGTGCCAGTGGGTATCTAGGCAGCAATCAGCCCCAGCATTTT. Protein: CASGYLGSNQPQHF. The chain joins TRBV6-5 to TRBJ1-5; no definite D call. Trimming pared 9 bases from V and 1 base from J, leaving 13 bases between. CDR3 length: 14 amino acids. The germline V gene encodes CDR1 MNHEY and CDR2 SVGAGI.

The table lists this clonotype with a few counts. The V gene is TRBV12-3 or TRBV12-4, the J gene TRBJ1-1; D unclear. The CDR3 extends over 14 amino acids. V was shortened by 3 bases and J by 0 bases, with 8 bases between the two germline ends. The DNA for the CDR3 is TGTGCCAGCAGTTTGGAGGGCATGAACACTGAAGCTTTCTTT. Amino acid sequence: CASSLEGMNTEAFF.

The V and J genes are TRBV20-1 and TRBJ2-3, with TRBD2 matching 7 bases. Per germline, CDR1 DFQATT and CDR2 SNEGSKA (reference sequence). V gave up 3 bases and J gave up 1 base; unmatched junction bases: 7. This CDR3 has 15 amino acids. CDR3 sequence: CSASLGAGGTDTQYF. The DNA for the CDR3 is TGCAGTGCTAGCCTTGGGGCGGGGGGCACAGATACGCAGTATTTT.

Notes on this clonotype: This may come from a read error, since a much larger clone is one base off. The CDR3: CSAMFPGQGYEQYF. The CDR3 nucleotides read TGCAGTGCAATGTTTCCGGGACAGGGCTACGAGCAGTACTTC. This chain uses TRBV20-1 with TRBJ2-7; TRBD1 matches 9 bases. The germline V gene has CDR1 DFQATT and CDR2 SNEGSKA (reference sequence). The CDR3 loop spans 14 amino acids. Unmatched junction bases numbered 9, after V lost 6 bases and J lost 3 bases.

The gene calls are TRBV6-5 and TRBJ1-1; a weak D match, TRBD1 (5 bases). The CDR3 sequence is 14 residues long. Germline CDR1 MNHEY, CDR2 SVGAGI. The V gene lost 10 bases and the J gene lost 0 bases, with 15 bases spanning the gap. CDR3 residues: CATQGPPMNTEAFF. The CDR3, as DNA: TGTGCCACCCAGGGACCGCCCATGAACACTGAAGCTTTCTTT.